This T cell receptor (beta chain) was identified during a study of T-cell reconstitution after alpha-beta-depleted transplantation in children. A TCRbeta library incorporating unique molecular identifiers was prepared. One entry per CDR3 protein results from TCRdb running MiXCR on the PCR reads. Of a few hundred thousand distinct CDR3 sequences in the sample, about 9.5% were seen once. The germline CDR1 and CDR2 sequences are SGHRS and YFSETQ. Deletions cut 4 bases from V and 4 bases from J, with 14 bases between. CDR3 length: 15 residues. This clonotype was detected many times. The specimen was PBMCs, collected before TCRalphabeta/CD19-depleted stem cell transplant. V is TRBV5-1 and J is TRBJ2-2; no clear D gene. The TCR sequence derives from a boy in the first two years of life with acute myeloid leukemia, due to receive a stem cell transplant. This CDR3 is CASSPIKMTTGELFF. CDR3 DNA: TGCGCCAGCAGCCCTATTAAGATGACCACCGGGGAGCTGTTTTTT.